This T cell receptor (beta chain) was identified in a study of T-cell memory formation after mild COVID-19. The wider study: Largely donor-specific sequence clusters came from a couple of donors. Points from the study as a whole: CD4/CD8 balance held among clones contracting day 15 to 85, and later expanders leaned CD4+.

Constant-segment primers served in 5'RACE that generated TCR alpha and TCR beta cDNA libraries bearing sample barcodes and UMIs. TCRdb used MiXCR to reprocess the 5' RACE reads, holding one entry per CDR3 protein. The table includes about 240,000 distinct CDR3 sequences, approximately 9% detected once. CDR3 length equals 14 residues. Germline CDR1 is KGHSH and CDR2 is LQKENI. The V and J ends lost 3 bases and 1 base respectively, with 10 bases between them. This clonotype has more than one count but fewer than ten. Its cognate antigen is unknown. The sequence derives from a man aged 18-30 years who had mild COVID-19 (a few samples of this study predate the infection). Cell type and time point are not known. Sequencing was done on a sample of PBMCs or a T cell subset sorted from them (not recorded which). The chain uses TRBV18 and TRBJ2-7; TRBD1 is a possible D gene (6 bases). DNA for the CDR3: TGTGCCAGCTCACCTCGGGACAAGTCCTACGAGCAGTACTTC. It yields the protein CASSPRDKSYEQYF. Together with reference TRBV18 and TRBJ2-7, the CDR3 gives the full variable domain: NAGVMQNPRHLVRRRGQEARLRCSPMKGHSHVYWYRQLPEEGLKFMVYLQKENIIDESGMPKERFSAEFPKEGPSILRIQQVVRGDSAAYFCASSPRDKSYEQYFGPGTRLTVT.